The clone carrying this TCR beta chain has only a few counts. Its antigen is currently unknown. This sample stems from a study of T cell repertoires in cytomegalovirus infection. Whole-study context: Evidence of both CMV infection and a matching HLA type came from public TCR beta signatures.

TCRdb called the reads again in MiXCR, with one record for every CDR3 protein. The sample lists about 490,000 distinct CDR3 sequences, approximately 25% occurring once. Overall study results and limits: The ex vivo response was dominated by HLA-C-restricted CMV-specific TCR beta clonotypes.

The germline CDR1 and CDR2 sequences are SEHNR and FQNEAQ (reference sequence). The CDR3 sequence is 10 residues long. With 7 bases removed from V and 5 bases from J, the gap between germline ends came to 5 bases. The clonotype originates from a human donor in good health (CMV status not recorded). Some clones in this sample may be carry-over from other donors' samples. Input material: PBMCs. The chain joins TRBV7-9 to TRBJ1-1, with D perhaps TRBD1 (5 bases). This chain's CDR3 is CASTGTEAFF. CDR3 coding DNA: TGTGCCAGCACAGGGACTGAAGCTTTCTTT.